This TCR beta chain comes out of a study of T cells in Graves' hyperthyroidism and ophthalmopathy. Any patient presenting with uncontrolled infection, other autoimmune disease, pregnancy or lactation was left out. Diagnoses rested on clinical symptoms, serum thyroxine and TRAb, thyroid ultrasound and orbital computed tomography. CDR3 length equals 15 residues. V was trimmed by 0 bases and J by 4 bases, leaving 10 bases between them. Germline V gene lookup returns CDR1 LGHDT and CDR2 YNNKEL (reference sequence). Researchers amplified the TCR beta CDR3 regions from RNA transcripts. The HTBI primer set was used in a first-round RT-PCR of the TCR CDR3. TCRdb re-called the multiplex PCR reads through MiXCR, storing one row per CDR3 protein. The sample consists of about 640,000 distinct CDR3 sequences, roughly 20% of them appearing once.

The chain is built from TRBV3-1 and TRBJ1-3; D not certain. This clonotype was sampled from a young man with Graves' ophthalmopathy. Sequenced sample: blood. The CDR3 here is CASSQEQIQGNTIYF. The CDR3 DNA follows: TGTGCCAGCAGCCAAGAACAGATCCAAGGAAACACCATATATTTT.